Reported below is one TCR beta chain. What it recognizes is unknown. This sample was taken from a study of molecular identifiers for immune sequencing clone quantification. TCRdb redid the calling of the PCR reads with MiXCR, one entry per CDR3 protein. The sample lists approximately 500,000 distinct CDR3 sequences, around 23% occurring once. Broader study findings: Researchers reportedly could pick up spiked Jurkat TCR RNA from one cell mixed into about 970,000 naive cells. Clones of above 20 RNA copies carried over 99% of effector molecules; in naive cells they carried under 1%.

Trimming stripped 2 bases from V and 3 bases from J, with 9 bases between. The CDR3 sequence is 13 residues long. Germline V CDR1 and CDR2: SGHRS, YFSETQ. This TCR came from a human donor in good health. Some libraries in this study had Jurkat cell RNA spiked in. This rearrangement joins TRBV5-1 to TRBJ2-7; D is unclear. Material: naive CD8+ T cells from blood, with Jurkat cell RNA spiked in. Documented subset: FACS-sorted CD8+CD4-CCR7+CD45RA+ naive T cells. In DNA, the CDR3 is TGCGCCAGCAGCTTTGCAGATCACTACGAGCAGTACTTC. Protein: CASSFADHYEQYF.